The next 9 T cell receptor beta chains were all read from a single sample in a study of Tregs in tolerant kidney transplant recipients. The method was immunoSEQ multiplex PCR; TCRdb's version includes in-frame clones alone and lacks a portion of them. This listing includes around 15,000 clones. The nonmyeloablative bone marrow transplants came from related graft donors, with transient mixed chimerism. This sample comprised CD4+ T cells from blood (PBMCs), obtained 12 months after the transplant. Source of these receptors: a human patient who received a combined kidney and bone marrow transplant. Part of the T cells may come from the graft donor.

On this clone: The sequence runs out 3 residues before the end of the CDR3; the remainder is reconstructed from the germline J gene. This chain joins TRBV7-9 and TRBJ2-5, with D hard to call. The CDR3 extends over 11 amino acids. From germline, CDR1 is SEHNR and CDR2 FQNEAQ (reference sequence). The V end was cut by 4 bases, the J end by 5 bases, with 5 bases between. The sequenced CDR3 bases are TGTGCCAGCAGCTGGCAGGAGACC. Its protein is CASSWQET. The whole CDR3 protein is CASSWQETQYF.

This clone is called medium-sized based on its frequency. Read sequence stops 3 residues before the CDR3 end, and the germline J gene provides the missing end. Other DNA sequences of this sample code for an identical CDR3. The V and J genes are TRBV20-1 and TRBJ2-3; 12 bases align to TRBD2. The germline CDR1 and CDR2 sequences are DFQATT and SNEGSKA (reference sequence). The CDR3 spans 14 residues. V shed 3 bases and J 4 bases; nucleotides not matched to a gene: 2. CDR3 region: CSASTSGRPDTQYF. CDR3 DNA (partial): TGCAGTGCTAGCACTAGCGGGAGGCCAGATACG.

As to this clone: With the read ending 3 residues before the CDR3 end, the germline J gene is used to fill in that end. The rearrangement uses TRBV6-2 or TRBV6-3 and TRBJ2-2; 12 positions match TRBD1. V dropped 5 bases and J dropped 9; count of bases not matched to a gene: 13. The V gene's germline CDR1 is MNHEY and CDR2 SVGEGT. The CDR3 is made up of 17 amino acids. The CDR3 spells CASSPHRDRGRERELFF. CDR3 bases read: TGTGCCAGCAGTCCGCACCGGGACAGGGGGCGCGAAAGGGAG.

Regarding this clone: The junction and the germline gene differ at one end; a read error may be behind it. The sequence runs out 3 residues before the end of the CDR3; the remainder is reconstructed from the germline J gene. The genes are TRBV4-2 and TRBJ2-7; TRBD2 aligns across 12 bases. Per germline, CDR1 LGHNA and CDR2 YNFKEQ. The length of the CDR3 is 17 residues. The CDR3 spells CASSQDWASGRGYEQYF. The CDR3 DNA, read in part, is TGCGCCAGCAGCCAAGATTGGGCTAGCGGGAGGGGATACGAG.

Worth noting for this clone: The read finishes 3 residues shy of the CDR3 end, and the germline J gene is used to complete it. The gene calls are TRBV5-1 and TRBJ2-7; D gene ambiguous. Per the germline V gene, CDR1 is SGHRS and CDR2 is YFSETQ. The CDR3 is 11 residues long. Trimming took 5 bases from V and 6 from J, leaving 9 bases between them. Incomplete CDR3 DNA: TGCGCCAGCAGGCTTGCAGTCGAG. It is translated as CASRLAVE. The whole CDR3 sequence reads CASRLAVEQYF.

This clone is classed as medium-sized by frequency. The read falls 3 residues short of the CDR3 end, and the missing part is taken from the germline J gene. This chain uses TRBV30 with TRBJ2-1; TRBD2 is a possible D gene (5 bases). V was cut by 3 bases and J by 7 bases, with 13 bases left in between. Germline assignment: CDR1 GTSNPN and CDR2 SVGIG (reference sequence). CDR3 length: 13 residues. The CDR3 region is CAWSQLSGNEQFF. The sequenced CDR3 bases are TGTGCCTGGAGCCAACTCTCGGGGAATGAG.

Turning to this clone: The read halts 3 residues ahead of the CDR3 end, with the missing end drawn from the germline J gene. The rearrangement joins TRBV18 to TRBJ1-1, with TRBD1 matching over 7 bases. The length of the CDR3 is 12 residues. Germline values: CDR1 KGHSH, CDR2 LQKENI. CDR3 DNA, as far as it was read: TGTGCCAGCTCACCACGACAGGGAGAA. Protein: CASSPRQGE. The complete CDR3 sequence is CASSPRQGEAFF.

With respect to this clone: The sequence runs out 3 residues before the end of the CDR3; the remainder is reconstructed from the germline J gene. V and J are TRBV5-1 and TRBJ2-3; TRBD2 matches at 15 bases. This CDR3 has 18 residues. V was clipped by 0 bases and J by 2 bases; unmatched bases: 4. Germline V gene lookup returns CDR1 SGHRS and CDR2 YFSETQ. Partial CDR3 DNA: TGCGCCAGCAGCTTGGCCGGGACTAGCGGGAGGTTCACAGATACG. It yields the protein CASSLAGTSGRFTDT. The whole CDR3 protein reads CASSLAGTSGRFTDTQYF.

With regard to this clone: Read coverage stops 3 residues before the CDR3 terminus; the germline J gene supplies the remainder. V gene TRBV6-2 or TRBV6-3 combines with J gene TRBJ2-7; 8 bases line up with TRBD1. From germline, CDR1 is MNHEY and CDR2 SVGEGT. This CDR3 has 15 residues. J lost 6 bases, V lost 1 base, and 8 bases had no gene match. The DNA read from the CDR3 is TGTGCCAGCAGTTACTATGGACAGGGAAGAGGCGAG. Translation gives CASSYYGQGRGE. In full, the CDR3 reads CASSYYGQGRGEQYF.